These 2 T cell receptor beta chains share one sample of origin, sequenced in a study of cytomegalovirus exposure and HLA in healthy donors (dated by TCRdb to 2016 to 2017). The library relied on the immunoSEQ multiplex PCR assay. For the multiplex PCR, a mixture combining 60 forward primers for TCR Vbeta segments and 13 reverse primers for TCR Jbeta segments was used. The clones in this table, taken by TCRdb from immuneACCESS, are in-frame only. Not every clone is retained; where verified, under half of the shortfall comes from an unresolved V gene, and the cause of the rest is unknown. The sample table contains about 140,000 clones; only one count was recorded for approximately 64% of them. The biggest ten clones account for 2.4% of the sample. The sequencing sample was made of PBMCs. All receptors derive from a woman aged 35 to 49 in good health and CMV-seronegative.

The chain couples TRBV28 to TRBJ1-2, with 11 bases fitting TRBD1. Germline V CDR1 and CDR2: MDHEN, SYDVKM. This CDR3 contains 16 residues. Trimming took 6 bases from V and 1 from J; bases not matched to a gene: 7. The CDR3: CASSTSGTGGNYGYTF. The CDR3 coding sequence is TGTGCCAGCAGCACATCCGGGACAGGGGGTAACTATGGCTACACCTTC.

The rearrangement joins TRBV7-2 to TRBJ2-5, with D tentatively TRBD1 (5 bases). CDR1 SGHTA and CDR2 FQGNSA come from the germline V gene. Trimming removed 3 bases from V and 2 bases from J, with 13 bases in between. The CDR3 covers 15 residues. CDR3 coding DNA: TGTGCCAGCAGCTTCCGAAGGGGCTGGCAAGAGACCCAGTACTTC. Translation: CASSFRRGWQETQYF. Together with reference TRBV7-2 and TRBJ2-5, the CDR3 gives the full variable domain: GAGVSQSPSNKVTEKGKDVELRCDPISGHTALYWYRQSLGQGLEFLIYFQGNSAPDKSGLPSDRFSAERTGGSVSTLTIQRTQQEDSAVYLCASSFRRGWQETQYFGPGTRLLVL.